The rows below give T cell receptor beta chains drawn from one sample of a study of blood T cell repertoires in COVID-19. TCRdb's copy holds only in-frame clones and misses some; the assay was immunoSEQ multiplex PCR. Of 120,000 to 150,000 clones in the sample, around 83% were seen once. The sequenced sample was PBMCs or T cells enriched from blood (not recorded which). Receptor source: a woman aged 45-60 years who had been exposed to COVID-19. Both conserved end residues are part of each CDR3. The D gene is left open where the match is weak. Clone size is given for some rows only: seen once, a few or many times, or a class if the clone is expanded.

J: TRBJ1-3; D: NA; size: once; V: TRBV30; DNA: TGTGCCTGGAGTGAAAGGGGAGGCCGGGTCACTCGAGGAAACACCATATATTTT; CDR3: CAWSERGGRVTRGNTIYF
J: TRBJ2-2; D: TRBD2; size: NA; V: TRBV5-1; DNA: TGCGCCAGCAGCCCGGGACTAGCGCAAACCGGGGAGCTGTTTTTT; CDR3: CASSPGLAQTGELFF
J: TRBJ2-3; D: NA; size: NA; V: TRBV19; DNA: TGTGCCAGTAGTATAGGAGGGTTATTGGCAGATACGCAGTATTTT; CDR3: CASSIGGLLADTQYF
J: TRBJ2-7; D: NA; size: NA; V: TRBV19; DNA: TGTGCCAGTAGTATTGGCCTGGACGAGCAGTACTTC; CDR3: CASSIGLDEQYF
J: TRBJ2-3; D: TRBD1; size: NA; V: TRBV11-2; DNA: TGTGCCAGCAGCTTAACAGGGGCCTCTTACACAGATACGCAGTATTTT; CDR3: CASSLTGASYTDTQYF
J: TRBJ2-7; D: TRBD1; size: NA; V: TRBV7-2; DNA: TGTGCCAGCAGTTTCGACAGGGCGGACGAGCAGTACTTC; CDR3: CASSFDRADEQYF
J: TRBJ2-1; D: TRBD2; size: NA; V: TRBV28; DNA: TGTGCCAGCAGTTTCGGACTAGGATCCCTCGGTGAGCAGTTCTTC; CDR3: CASSFGLGSLGEQFF
J: TRBJ1-3; D: TRBD1; size: NA; V: TRBV27; DNA: TGTGCCAGCAGTCCCGGGACAGGGACTGGAAACACCATATATTTT; CDR3: CASSPGTGTGNTIYF
J: TRBJ2-1; D: TRBD1; size: NA; V: TRBV7-9; DNA: TGTGCCAGCAGCCTACGGACAGGCTCCTACAATGAGCAGTTCTTC; CDR3: CASSLRTGSYNEQFF
J: TRBJ2-1; D: TRBD2; size: NA; V: TRBV7-7; DNA: TGTGCCAGCAGCGCAGCGGGGCTAGGGCTCCATGAGCAGTTCTTC; CDR3: CASSAAGLGLHEQFF
J: TRBJ2-5; D: NA; size: NA; V: TRBV6-2/TRBV6-3; DNA: TGTGCCAGCAGTTACCCCGGGGGAGCGTACCAAGAGACCCAGTACTTC; CDR3: CASSYPGGAYQETQYF
J: TRBJ2-2; D: NA; size: NA; V: TRBV2; DNA: TGTGCCAGCAGGGTCGGGTACACCGGGGAGCTGTTTTTT; CDR3: CASRVGYTGELFF
J: TRBJ1-2; D: NA; size: once; V: TRBV10-3; DNA: TGTGCCATCAGTGATCGAACTTGGGGCTACACCTTC; CDR3: CAISDRTWGYTF
J: TRBJ1-2; D: NA; size: many; V: TRBV12-3/TRBV12-4; DNA: TGTGCCAGCAGTTTAGTGGGGGGGCGAGGCTACACCTTC; CDR3: CASSLVGGRGYTF
J: TRBJ2-1; D: NA; size: NA; V: TRBV6-2/TRBV6-3; DNA: TGTGCCAGCAGTTCCCGCCGGGGAGTGCAGTTCTTC; CDR3: CASSSRRGVQFF